This T cell receptor beta chain came from a study of blood T cell repertoires in COVID-19. V lost 2 bases and J lost 3, with 10 bases in between. CDR1 MNHNS and CDR2 SASEGT come from the germline V gene. The CDR3 consists of 15 residues. Original processing notes: Reference gene primers were amplified, and this amplification served to estimate nucleated cell counts. The data were produced by immunoSEQ multiplex PCR, yet TCRdb's version contains in-frame clones alone and is incomplete. The V and J calls and clone size come from that table; D and trimming were worked out from the DNA. The repertoire consists of around 370,000 clones, with around 91% occurring once and the leading ten covering about 3.5%.

The receptor was derived from a woman aged 18-29 years who had recovered from COVID-19. The J gene is TRBJ1-4, the V gene TRBV6-1; possible D gene TRBD1, 6 bases. Material: peripheral blood. As DNA, the CDR3 is TGTGCCAGCAGTGAAAACAGGGCGGCTAATGAAAAACTGTTTTTT. It translates to CASSENRAANEKLFF.